One and the same sample provided the 9 T cell receptor beta chains below, sequenced in a study of immune evolution from preneoplasia to lung adenocarcinoma. The data were produced by immunoSEQ multiplex PCR, yet TCRdb's version contains in-frame clones alone and is incomplete. The profile shows 4,000 to 4,500 clones, approximately 80% of them singletons. Sequenced: FFPE minimally invasive lung adenocarcinoma tissue. These receptors were obtained from a person in their sixties or seventies with lung adenocarcinoma.

This clone was recorded once. This CDR3 is CASSLSGYGYTF. CDR3 DNA: TGTGCCAGCAGTTTATCAGGGTATGGCTACACCTTC. This chain links TRBV28 with TRBJ1-2; weak D call: TRBD1 (5 bases). The germline CDR1 and CDR2 sequences are MDHEN and SYDVKM. The CDR3 is 12 amino acids. Trimming took off 1 base at V and 5 bases at J, with 5 bases between the two ends.

The chain uses TRBV4-1 and TRBJ2-4; TRBD2 agrees at 8 bases. This CDR3 has 16 residues. Unmatched junction bases numbered 6, after V lost 1 base and J lost 4 bases. Germline CDR1 is MGHRA and CDR2 is YSYEKL. CDR3 in amino acids: CASSQASGTRKNIQYF. In DNA form, the CDR3 reads TGCGCCAGCAGCCAAGCATCCGGGACTAGAAAAAACATTCAGTACTTC.

The chain joins TRBV7-3 to TRBJ2-2; no reliable D call. Germline assignment: CDR1 SGHTA and CDR2 FQGTGA. Trimming removed 1 base at V and 4 bases at J, with 7 bases between. This CDR3 region has 14 residues. The CDR3, as DNA: TGTGCCAGCAGCTTAAATGCAGCCACCGGGGAGCTGTTTTTT. Its translation is CASSLNAATGELFF. Full variable domain (outside the CDR3, taken from reference TRBV7-3 and TRBJ2-2): GAGVSQTPSNKVTEKGKYVELRCDPISGHTALYWYRQSLGQGPEFLIYFQGTGAADDSGLPNDRFFAVRPEGSVSTLKIQRTERGDSAVYLCASSLNAATGELFFGEGSRLTVL.

The rearrangement joins TRBV4-1 to TRBJ1-1; 7 positions agree with TRBD1. The V and J ends lost 6 bases and 1 base, in that order; junction bases with no gene match: 5. Germline V CDR1 and CDR2: MGHRA, YSYEKL. The CDR3 runs 14 residues. The CDR3 DNA reads as TGCGCCAGCAGGCGACAGGGTTGGAACACTGAAGCTTTCTTT. The encoded protein is CASRRQGWNTEAFF.

This chain connects TRBV9 to TRBJ2-1, with D possibly being TRBD2 (6 bases). CDR1 SGDLS and CDR2 YYNGEE come from the germline V gene. V lost 0 bases and J 8 bases, leaving 9 bases between the germline ends. The CDR3 loop spans 13 amino acids. This CDR3 reads CASSVGDSDEQFF. The CDR3 DNA sequence: TGTGCCAGCAGCGTAGGGGACTCCGATGAGCAGTTCTTC. The full variable domain, with the rest looked up from reference TRBV9 and TRBJ2-1, is DSGVTQTPKHLITATGQRVTLRCSPRSGDLSVYWYQQSLDQGLQFLIQYYNGEERAKGNILERFSAQQFPDLHSELNLSSLELGDSALYFCASSVGDSDEQFFGPGTRLTVL.

The V and J genes are TRBV5-6 and TRBJ2-7; no clear D gene. This CDR3 region has 13 residues. Deletions cut 4 bases from V and 4 bases from J, with 12 bases between. In germline, CDR1 is SGHDT, CDR2 YYEEEE. CDR3 residues: CASSLTQMYEQYF. DNA of the CDR3: TGTGCCAGCAGCCTGACACAGATGTACGAGCAGTACTTC.

The genes are TRBV6-1 and TRBJ2-3, with 13 nucleotides matching TRBD2. V shed 3 bases, J shed 5 bases, and the junction held 8 bases outside the gene matches. This CDR3 spans 17 amino acids. Germline lookup yields CDR1 MNHNS and CDR2 SASEGT. CDR3 coding DNA: TGTGCCAGCAGTGAGAGGACTAGCGGGAGCTCAGGAGATACGCAGTATTTT. This encodes CASSERTSGSSGDTQYF.

This chain uses TRBV20-1 with TRBJ2-7; TRBD1 is a possible D gene (7 bases). The CDR3 runs 11 residues. V shed 5 bases and J shed 3 bases, with 8 bases lying between them. Germline V lookup: CDR1 DFQATT, CDR2 SNEGSKA (reference sequence). The CDR3 DNA follows: TGCAGTGCTCAGGGGGGCTACGAGCAGTACTTC. This translates into CSAQGGYEQYF.

Of note for this clone: Mismatch with germline at one junction end may stem from a read error. This chain uses TRBV15 with TRBJ2-5; 8 bases are shared with TRBD1. The CDR3 consists of 15 residues. Looked up from germline, CDR1 is LNHNV and CDR2 is YYDKDF (reference sequence). The CDR3 loop is CAISFGQGAQETQYF. The CDR3 coding sequence is TGTGCCATCAGCTTCGGGCAGGGGGCGCAAGAGACCCAGTACTTC.